In its sample, the clone carrying this T cell receptor beta chain was seen a few times. The data derive from a study of blood T cell repertoires in COVID-19. Study-level background: Sites across the United States, Italy and Spain contributed samples from acute and convalescent COVID-19. From T cells, B-cell-depleted T cells, or PBMCs came the material, which was cDNA or gDNA.

The CDR3 sequence is 14 residues long. Germline V lookup: CDR1 KGHSH, CDR2 LQKENI. The V and J ends lost 3 bases and 4 bases respectively, with 12 bases between them. Per the study methods: For nucleated cells, counts were estimated from reference gene primer amplification. The assay was immunoSEQ multiplex PCR, and TCRdb's table has in-frame clones only and misses some. V, J and clone size were drawn from that table, and D and trimming were deduced from the DNA. The table records around 250,000 clones, about 86% of them present only once. This TCR was sampled from a man aged 55 to 70 with acute or convalescent COVID-19. The chain combines TRBV18 with TRBJ2-5, with D possibly TRBD2 on 6 matching bases. Input material: peripheral blood. CDR3 in DNA: TGTGCCAGCTCACCCGGAGGGAGTGGAGAGACCCAGTACTTC. Translating gives CASSPGGSGETQYF. Variable domain in full (rest from reference TRBV18 and TRBJ2-5): NAGVMQNPRHLVRRRGQEARLRCSPMKGHSHVYWYRQLPEEGLKFMVYLQKENIIDESGMPKERFSAEFPKEGPSILRIQQVVRGDSAAYFCASSPGGSGETQYFGPGTRLLVL.